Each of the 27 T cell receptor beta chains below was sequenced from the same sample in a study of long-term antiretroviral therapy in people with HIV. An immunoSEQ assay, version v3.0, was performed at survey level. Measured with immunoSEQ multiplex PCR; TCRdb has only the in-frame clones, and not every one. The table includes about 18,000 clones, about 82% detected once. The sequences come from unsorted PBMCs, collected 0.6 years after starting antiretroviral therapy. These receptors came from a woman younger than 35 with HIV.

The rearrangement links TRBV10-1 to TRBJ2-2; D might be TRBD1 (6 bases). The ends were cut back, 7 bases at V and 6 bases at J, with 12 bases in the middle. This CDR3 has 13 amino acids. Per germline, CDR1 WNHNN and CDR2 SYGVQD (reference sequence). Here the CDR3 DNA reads TGCGCCAGCACAGGGGTCCCCTCCGGGGAGCTGTTTTTT. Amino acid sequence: CASTGVPSGELFF.

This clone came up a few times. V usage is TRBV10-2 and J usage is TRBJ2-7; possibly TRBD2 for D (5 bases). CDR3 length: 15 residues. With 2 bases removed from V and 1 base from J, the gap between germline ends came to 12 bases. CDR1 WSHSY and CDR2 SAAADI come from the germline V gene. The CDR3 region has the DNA TGCGCCAGCAGTGAGGCCCCAGAGGGATCCTACGAGCAGTACTTC. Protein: CASSEAPEGSYEQYF.

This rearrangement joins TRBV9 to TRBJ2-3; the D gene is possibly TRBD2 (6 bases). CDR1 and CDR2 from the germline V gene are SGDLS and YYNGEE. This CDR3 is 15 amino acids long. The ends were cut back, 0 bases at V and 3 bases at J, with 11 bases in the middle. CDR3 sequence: CASSVALARTDTQYF. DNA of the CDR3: TGTGCCAGCAGCGTAGCTCTAGCGAGGACAGATACGCAGTATTTT.

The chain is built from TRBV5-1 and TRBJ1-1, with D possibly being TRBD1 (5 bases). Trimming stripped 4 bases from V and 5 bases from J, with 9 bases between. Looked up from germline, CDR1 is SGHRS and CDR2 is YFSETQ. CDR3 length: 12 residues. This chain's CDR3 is CASSPGFTEAFF. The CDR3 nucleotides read TGCGCCAGCAGCCCAGGGTTTACTGAAGCTTTCTTT.

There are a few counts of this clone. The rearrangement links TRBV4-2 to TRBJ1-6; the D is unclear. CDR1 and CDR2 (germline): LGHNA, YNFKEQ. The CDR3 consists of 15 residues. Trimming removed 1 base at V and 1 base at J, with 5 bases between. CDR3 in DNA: TGTGCCAGCAGCCAAGGAGGGTCCTATAATTCACCCCTCCACTTT. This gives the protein CASSQGGSYNSPLHF.

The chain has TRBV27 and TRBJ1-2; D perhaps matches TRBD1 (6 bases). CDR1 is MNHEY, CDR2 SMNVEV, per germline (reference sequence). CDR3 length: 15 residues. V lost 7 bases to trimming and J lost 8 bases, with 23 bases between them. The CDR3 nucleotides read TGTGCCAGCACCCCCGGGACACCCGGGACTATGGGCTACACCTTC. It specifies CASTPGTPGTMGYTF.

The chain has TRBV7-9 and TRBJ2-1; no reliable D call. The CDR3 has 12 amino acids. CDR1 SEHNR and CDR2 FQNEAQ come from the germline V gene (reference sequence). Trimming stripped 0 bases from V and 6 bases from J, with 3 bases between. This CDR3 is CASSLASNEQFF. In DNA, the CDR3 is TGTGCCAGCAGCTTAGCCTCCAATGAGCAGTTCTTC.

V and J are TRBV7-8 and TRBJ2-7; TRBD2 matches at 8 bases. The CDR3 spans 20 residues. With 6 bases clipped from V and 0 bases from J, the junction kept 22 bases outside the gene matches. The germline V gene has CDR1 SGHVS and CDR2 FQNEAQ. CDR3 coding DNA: TGTGCCAGCAGGCCGCGACTAGCGAGTACATACCCCAGCTCCTCCTACGAGCAGTACTTC. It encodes CASRPRLASTYPSSSYEQYF.

The CDR3 protein is CASTSPGQGRGYTF. CDR3 bases: TGTGCCAGCACCTCACCCGGACAGGGGCGAGGCTACACCTTC. The rearrangement links TRBV7-2 to TRBJ1-2, with TRBD1 matching over 9 bases. The germline V gene has CDR1 SGHTA and CDR2 FQGNSA. The CDR3 is made up of 14 amino acids. The J segment lost 8 bases and the V segment lost 7 bases, leaving 11 bases of the junction unmatched.

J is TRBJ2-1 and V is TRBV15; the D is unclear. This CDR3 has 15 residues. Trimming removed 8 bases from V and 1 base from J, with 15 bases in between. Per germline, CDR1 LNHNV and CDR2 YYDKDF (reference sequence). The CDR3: CATSSSRSSYNEQFF. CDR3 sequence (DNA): TGTGCCACCTCTTCATCTCGAAGTTCCTACAATGAGCAGTTCTTC.

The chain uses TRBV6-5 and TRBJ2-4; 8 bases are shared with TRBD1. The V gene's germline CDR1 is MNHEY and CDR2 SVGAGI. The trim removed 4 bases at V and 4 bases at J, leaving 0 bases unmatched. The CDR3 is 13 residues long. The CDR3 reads CASSWTGKNIQYF. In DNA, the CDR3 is TGTGCCAGCAGTTGGACAGGGAAAAACATTCAGTACTTC.

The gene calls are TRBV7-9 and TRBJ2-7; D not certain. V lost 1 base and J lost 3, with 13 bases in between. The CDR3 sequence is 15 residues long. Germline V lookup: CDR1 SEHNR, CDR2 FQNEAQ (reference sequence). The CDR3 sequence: CASSLVLGGDYEQYF. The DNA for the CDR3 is TGTGCCAGCAGCTTAGTACTCGGCGGAGACTACGAGCAGTACTTC.

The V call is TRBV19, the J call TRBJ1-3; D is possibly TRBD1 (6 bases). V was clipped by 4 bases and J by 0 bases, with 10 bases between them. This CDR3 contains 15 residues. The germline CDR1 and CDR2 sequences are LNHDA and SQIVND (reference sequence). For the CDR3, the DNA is TGTGCCAGTAGTACGGACAGTTTCTCTGGAAACACCATATATTTT. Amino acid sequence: CASSTDSFSGNTIYF.

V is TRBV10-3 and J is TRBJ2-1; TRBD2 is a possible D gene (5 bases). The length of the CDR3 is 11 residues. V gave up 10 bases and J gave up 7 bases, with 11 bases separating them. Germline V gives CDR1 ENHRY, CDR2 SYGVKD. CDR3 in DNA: TGTGCCAGCTCCCCGGGGAATGAGCAGTTCTTC. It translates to CASSPGNEQFF.

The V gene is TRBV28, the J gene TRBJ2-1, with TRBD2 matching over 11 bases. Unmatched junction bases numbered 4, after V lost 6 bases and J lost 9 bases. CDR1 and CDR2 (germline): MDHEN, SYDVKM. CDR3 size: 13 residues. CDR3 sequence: CASSWGTSGEQFF. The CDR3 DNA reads TGTGCCAGCAGCTGGGGGACTAGCGGTGAGCAGTTCTTC.

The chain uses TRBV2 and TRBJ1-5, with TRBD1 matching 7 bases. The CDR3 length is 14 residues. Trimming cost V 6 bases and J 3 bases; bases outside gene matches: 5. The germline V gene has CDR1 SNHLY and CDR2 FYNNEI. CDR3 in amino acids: CASSPGQDNQPQHF. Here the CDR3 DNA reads TGTGCCAGCAGCCCCGGACAGGACAATCAGCCCCAGCATTTT.

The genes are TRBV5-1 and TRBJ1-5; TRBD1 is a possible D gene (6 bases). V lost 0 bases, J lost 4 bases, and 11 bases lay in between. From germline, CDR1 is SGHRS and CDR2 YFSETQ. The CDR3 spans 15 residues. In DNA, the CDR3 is TGCGCCAGCAGCTTGGCAGGGGCGTTAAATCAGCCCCAGCATTTT. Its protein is CASSLAGALNQPQHF.

The CDR3 sequence is CAISPGPEFYGYTF. CDR3 sequence (DNA): TGTGCCATCAGCCCCGGACCGGAATTCTATGGCTACACCTTC. V is TRBV10-3 and J is TRBJ1-2; D remains unclear. Germline V CDR1 and CDR2: ENHRY, SYGVKD. V was clipped by 6 bases and J by 4 bases, with 15 bases between them. The CDR3 totals 14 residues.

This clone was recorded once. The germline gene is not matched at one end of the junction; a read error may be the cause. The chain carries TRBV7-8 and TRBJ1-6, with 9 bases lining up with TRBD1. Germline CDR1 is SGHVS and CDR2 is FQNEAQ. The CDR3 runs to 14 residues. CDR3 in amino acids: CVSSSGTGNSPLHF. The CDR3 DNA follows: TGTGTCAGCAGCTCTGGGACAGGGAATTCACCCCTCCACTTT.

The CDR3 loop reads CASSTREGAGGYTF. In nucleotides, the CDR3 is TGTGCCAGCAGCACTAGGGAGGGGGCGGGAGGCTACACCTTC. The V and J genes are TRBV9 and TRBJ1-2; 7 bases agree with TRBD1. V shed 4 bases and J 8 bases; nucleotides not matched to a gene: 11. CDR1 SGDLS and CDR2 YYNGEE come from the germline V gene. The CDR3 length is 14 residues.

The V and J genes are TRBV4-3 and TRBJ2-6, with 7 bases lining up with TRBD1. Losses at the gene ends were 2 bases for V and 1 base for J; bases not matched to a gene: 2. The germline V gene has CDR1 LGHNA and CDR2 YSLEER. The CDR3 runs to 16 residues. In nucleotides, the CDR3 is TGCGCCAGCAGCCAACAGACAGGGTCTGGGGCCAACGTCCTGACTTTC. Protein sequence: CASSQQTGSGANVLTF.

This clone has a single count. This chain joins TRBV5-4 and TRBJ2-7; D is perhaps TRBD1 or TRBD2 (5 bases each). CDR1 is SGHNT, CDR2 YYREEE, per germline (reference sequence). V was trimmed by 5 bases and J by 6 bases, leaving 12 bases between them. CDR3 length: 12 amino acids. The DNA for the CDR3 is TGTGCCAGCAGTCCCGAGGGGCGCGAGCAGTACTTC. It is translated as CASSPEGREQYF. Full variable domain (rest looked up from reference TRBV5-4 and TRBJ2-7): ETGVTQSPTHLIKTRGQQVTLRCSSQSGHNTVSWYQQALGQGPQFIFQYYREEENGRGNFPPRFSGLQFPNYSSELNVNALELDDSALYLCASSPEGREQYFGPGTRLTVT.

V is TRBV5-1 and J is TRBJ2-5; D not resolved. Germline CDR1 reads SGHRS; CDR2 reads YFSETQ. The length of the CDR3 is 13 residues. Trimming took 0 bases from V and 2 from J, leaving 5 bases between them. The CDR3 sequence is CASSLEVQETQYF. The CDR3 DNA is TGCGCCAGCAGCTTGGAGGTACAAGAGACCCAGTACTTC.

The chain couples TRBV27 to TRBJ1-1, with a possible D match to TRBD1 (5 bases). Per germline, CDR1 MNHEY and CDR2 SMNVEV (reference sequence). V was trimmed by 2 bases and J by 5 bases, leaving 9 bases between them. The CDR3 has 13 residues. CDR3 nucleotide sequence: TGTGCCAGCAGTTTAGTCCGGGGGACTGAAGCTTTCTTT. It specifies CASSLVRGTEAFF.

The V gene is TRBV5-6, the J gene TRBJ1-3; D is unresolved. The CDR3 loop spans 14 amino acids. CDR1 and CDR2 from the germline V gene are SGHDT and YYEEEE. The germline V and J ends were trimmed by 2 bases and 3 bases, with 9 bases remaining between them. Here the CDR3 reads CASSFSQFGNTIYF. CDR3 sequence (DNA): TGTGCCAGCAGCTTTTCCCAGTTTGGAAACACCATATATTTT.

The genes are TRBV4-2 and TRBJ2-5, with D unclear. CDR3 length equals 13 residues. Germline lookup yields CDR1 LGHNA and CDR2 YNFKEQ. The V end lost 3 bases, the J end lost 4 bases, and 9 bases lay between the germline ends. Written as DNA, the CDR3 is TGTGCCAGCAGCCAGGAAAGCGTAGAGACCCAGTACTTC. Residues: CASSQESVETQYF.

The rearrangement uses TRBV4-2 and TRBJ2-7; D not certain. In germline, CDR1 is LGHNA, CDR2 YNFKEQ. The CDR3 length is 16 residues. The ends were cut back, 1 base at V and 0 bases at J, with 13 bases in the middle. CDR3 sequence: CASSQASSANSYEQYF. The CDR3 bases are TGTGCCAGCAGCCAAGCATCGAGCGCAAACTCCTACGAGCAGTACTTC.